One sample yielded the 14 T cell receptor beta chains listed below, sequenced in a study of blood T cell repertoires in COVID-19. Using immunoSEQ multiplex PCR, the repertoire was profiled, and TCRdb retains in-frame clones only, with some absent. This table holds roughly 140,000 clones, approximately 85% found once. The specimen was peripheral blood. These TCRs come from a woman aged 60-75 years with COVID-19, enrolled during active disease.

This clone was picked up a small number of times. The CDR3 spells CASSELGLRPDEKLFF. CDR3 in DNA: TGTGCCAGCAGTGAGCTAGGACTCAGGCCGGATGAAAAACTGTTTTTT. The chain has TRBV2 and TRBJ1-4; D not resolved. The CDR3 is 16 amino acids. V was clipped by 3 bases and J by 6 bases, with 17 bases between them. Germline CDR1 is SNHLY and CDR2 is FYNNEI.

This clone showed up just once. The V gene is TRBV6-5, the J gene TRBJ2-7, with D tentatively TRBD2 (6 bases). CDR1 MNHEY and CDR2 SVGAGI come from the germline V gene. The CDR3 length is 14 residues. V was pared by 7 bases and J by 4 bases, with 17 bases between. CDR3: CASTSLGGGYEQYF. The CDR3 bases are TGTGCCAGCACATCATTAGGTGGAGGGTACGAGCAGTACTTC.

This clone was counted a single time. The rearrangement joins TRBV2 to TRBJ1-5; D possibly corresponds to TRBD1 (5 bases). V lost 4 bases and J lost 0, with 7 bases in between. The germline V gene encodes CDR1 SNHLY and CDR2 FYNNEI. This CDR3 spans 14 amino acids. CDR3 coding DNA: TGTGCCAGCAGTGTACAGGTTAGCAATCAGCCCCAGCATTTT. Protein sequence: CASSVQVSNQPQHF.

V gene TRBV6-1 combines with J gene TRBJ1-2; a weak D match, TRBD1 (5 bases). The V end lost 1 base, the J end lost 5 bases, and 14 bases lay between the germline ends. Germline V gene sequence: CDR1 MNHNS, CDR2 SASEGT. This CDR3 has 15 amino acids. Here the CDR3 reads CASSEGGNLGYGYTF. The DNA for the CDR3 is TGTGCCAGCAGTGAAGGGGGCAACCTGGGGTATGGCTACACCTTC.

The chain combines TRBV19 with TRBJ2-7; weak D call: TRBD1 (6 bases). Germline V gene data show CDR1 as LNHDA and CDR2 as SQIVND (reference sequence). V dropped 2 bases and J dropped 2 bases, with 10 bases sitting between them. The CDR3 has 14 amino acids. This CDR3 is CASSIRDTTYEQYF. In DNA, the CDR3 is TGTGCCAGTAGTATAAGGGACACGACCTACGAGCAGTACTTC.

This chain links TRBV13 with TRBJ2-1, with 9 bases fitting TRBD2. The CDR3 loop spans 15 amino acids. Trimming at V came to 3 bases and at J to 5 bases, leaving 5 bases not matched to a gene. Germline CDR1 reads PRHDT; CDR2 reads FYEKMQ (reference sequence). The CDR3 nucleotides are TGTGCCAGCAGCTTCGCGGGGGGGCCTGACAATGAGCAGTTCTTC. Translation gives CASSFAGGPDNEQFF.

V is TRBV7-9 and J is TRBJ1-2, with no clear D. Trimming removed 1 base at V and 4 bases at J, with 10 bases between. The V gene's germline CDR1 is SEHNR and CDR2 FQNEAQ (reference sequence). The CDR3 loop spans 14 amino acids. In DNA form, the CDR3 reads TGTGCCAGCAGCTTAGGTACGGGTGGCTATGGCTACACCTTC. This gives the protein CASSLGTGGYGYTF.

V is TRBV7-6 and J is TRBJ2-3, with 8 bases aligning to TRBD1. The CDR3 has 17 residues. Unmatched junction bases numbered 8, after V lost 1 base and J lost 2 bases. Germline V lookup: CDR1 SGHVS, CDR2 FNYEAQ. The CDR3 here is CASSLDQGAYNTDTQYF. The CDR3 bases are TGTGCCAGCAGCTTAGATCAGGGGGCGTATAACACAGATACGCAGTATTTT.

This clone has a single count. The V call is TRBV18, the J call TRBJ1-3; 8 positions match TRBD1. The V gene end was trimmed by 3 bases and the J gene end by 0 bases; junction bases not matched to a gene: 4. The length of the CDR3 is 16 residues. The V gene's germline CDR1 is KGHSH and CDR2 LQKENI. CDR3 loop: CASSPRTGHSGNTIYF. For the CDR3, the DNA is TGTGCCAGCTCACCTCGGACAGGGCACTCTGGAAACACCATATATTTT. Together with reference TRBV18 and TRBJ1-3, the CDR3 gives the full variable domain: NAGVMQNPRHLVRRRGQEARLRCSPMKGHSHVYWYRQLPEEGLKFMVYLQKENIIDESGMPKERFSAEFPKEGPSILRIQQVVRGDSAAYFCASSPRTGHSGNTIYFGEGSWLTVV.

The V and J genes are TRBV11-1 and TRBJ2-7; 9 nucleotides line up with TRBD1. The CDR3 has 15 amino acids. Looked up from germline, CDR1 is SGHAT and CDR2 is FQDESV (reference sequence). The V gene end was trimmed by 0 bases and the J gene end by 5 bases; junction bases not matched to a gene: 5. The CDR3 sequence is CASSLAGTGFHEQYF. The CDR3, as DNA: TGTGCCAGCAGCTTAGCCGGGACAGGGTTCCACGAGCAGTACTTC.

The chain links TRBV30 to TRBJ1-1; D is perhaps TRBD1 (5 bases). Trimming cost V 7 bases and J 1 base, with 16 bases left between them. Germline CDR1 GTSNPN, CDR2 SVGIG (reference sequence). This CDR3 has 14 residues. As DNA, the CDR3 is TGTGCCTATCGAGCGGGACCTGGGAACACTGAAGCTTTCTTT. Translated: CAYRAGPGNTEAFF.

DNA of the CDR3: TGTGCCAGCAGCTTAGTGACAGGGAACCCCTATAGCAATCAGCCCCAGCATTTT. This codes for CASSLVTGNPYSNQPQHF. The rearrangement uses TRBV7-9 and TRBJ1-5; 7 nucleotides line up with TRBD1. The CDR3 runs 18 residues. V shed 1 base and J 0 bases; nucleotides not matched to a gene: 9. Germline lookup yields CDR1 SEHNR and CDR2 FQNEAQ (reference sequence).

CDR3 residues: CASSLAAGGIYEQYF. CDR3 nucleotides: TGCGCCAGCAGCTTGGCCGCGGGGGGAATTTACGAGCAGTACTTC. The chain carries TRBV5-1 and TRBJ2-7, with 8 bases matching TRBD2. Germline-derived CDR1 and CDR2 are SGHRS and YFSETQ. This CDR3 comprises 15 residues. With 0 bases clipped from V and 4 bases from J, the junction kept 6 bases outside the gene matches.

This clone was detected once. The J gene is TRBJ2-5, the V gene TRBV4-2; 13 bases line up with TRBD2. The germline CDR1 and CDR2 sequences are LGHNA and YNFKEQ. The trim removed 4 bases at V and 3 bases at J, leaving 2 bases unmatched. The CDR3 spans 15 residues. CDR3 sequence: CASSRGTSGEETQYF. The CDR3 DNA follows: TGTGCCAGCAGCCGAGGGACTAGCGGGGAAGAGACCCAGTACTTC.